This is a list of T cell receptor beta chains from one sample in a study of shared clonotypes between healthy human individuals. TCRdb's copy holds only in-frame clones and misses some; the assay was immunoSEQ multiplex PCR. Among 1.5 million to 2.5 million clones listed, over 85% were seen once. Sequencing was done on a sample of naive CD8+ T cells sorted from blood. Receptors were obtained from a man between 18 and 29 years old in good health. Each CDR3 is given with its conserved first and last residue. The D gene is left open where the match is weak. Clone size is stated in some rows and not others, as once, few, many or a class when expanded.

-	-	TRBJ1-1	TRBV27	CASSPIGTSTEAFF	TGTGCCAGCAGTCCGATTGGGACGAGCACTGAAGCTTTCTTT
-	TRBD2	TRBJ2-3	TRBV10-3	CAISDGAGGFTDTQYF	TGTGCCATCAGTGACGGGGCGGGGGGCTTCACAGATACGCAGTATTTT
-	-	TRBJ2-5	TRBV5-8	CASSLAGAAQETQYF	TGTGCCAGCAGCTTGGCGGGGGCAGCCCAAGAGACCCAGTACTTC
-	-	TRBJ2-3	TRBV30	CAWSANTADTQYF	TGTGCCTGGAGTGCAAACACTGCAGATACGCAGTATTTT
-	-	TRBJ2-5	TRBV28	CASSPAYKEETQYF	TGTGCCAGCAGTCCCGCATACAAAGAAGAGACCCAGTACTTC
-	-	TRBJ2-5	TRBV7-7	CASSPEQNGGTQYF	TGTGCTAGCAGCCCCGAACAGAACGGAGGGACCCAGTACTTC
-	-	TRBJ2-5	TRBV11-2	CASSLAPLEETQYF	TGTGCCAGCAGCTTAGCCCCTTTGGAGGAGACCCAGTACTTC
-	TRBD1	TRBJ2-7	TRBV7-6	CASSSSRDRGTYEQYF	TGTGCCAGCAGCTCAAGCCGGGACAGGGGAACTTACGAGCAGTACTTC
once	TRBD1	TRBJ2-2	TRBV5-6	CASSPDRDWNTGELFF	TGTGCCAGCAGCCCGGACAGGGATTGGAACACCGGGGAGCTGTTTTTT
-	-	TRBJ2-1	TRBV7-6	CASSLASGWGSYNEQFF	TGTGCCAGCAGCTTAGCTAGCGGTTGGGGTTCCTACAATGAGCAGTTCTTC
-	-	TRBJ2-5	TRBV5-1	CASNPFGPDQETQYF	TGCGCCAGCAACCCCTTCGGGCCCGACCAAGAGACCCAGTACTTC
-	TRBD2	TRBJ2-7	TRBV27	CASSLFPSGSYEQYF	TGTGCCAGCAGTTTATTCCCCAGCGGGAGCTACGAGCAGTACTTC
-	TRBD2	TRBJ2-7	TRBV11-2	CASTDPGTTRYEQYF	TGTGCCAGCACCGATCCCGGGACTACCCGTTACGAGCAGTACTTC
-	TRBD2	TRBJ2-7	TRBV27	CASSLTSGSFYEQYF	TGTGCCAGCAGTTTAACTAGCGGGAGTTTCTACGAGCAGTACTTC
-	-	TRBJ2-7	TRBV6-1	CASSEGWTATYEQYF	TGTGCCAGCAGTGAAGGGTGGACAGCCACCTACGAGCAGTACTTC
-	-	TRBJ2-7	TRBV6-5	CASSFSWEGSYEQYF	TGTGCCAGCAGTTTTTCATGGGAAGGGTCCTACGAGCAGTACTTC
-	-	TRBJ1-2	TRBV5-1	CASRAARDTFYGYTF	TGCGCCAGCCGGGCGGCCAGGGACACTTTCTATGGCTACACCTTC
-	TRBD1	TRBJ1-3	TRBV28	CASRTPYRGEEHTIYF	TGTGCCAGCAGAACTCCCTACAGGGGCGAGGAACACACCATATATTTT
-	-	TRBJ2-5	TRBV4-1	CASSLSTQGGLETQYF	TGCGCCAGCAGCCTCTCCACCCAGGGGGGGCTGGAGACCCAGTACTTC
-	-	TRBJ1-6	TRBV5-6	CASSSGSPLHF	TGTGCCAGCAGCTCGGGCTCACCCCTCCACTTT
-	-	TRBJ2-1	TRBV5-6	CASSSPRTDNEQFF	TGTGCCAGCAGCTCCCCGAGGACGGACAATGAGCAGTTCTTC
-	TRBD2	TRBJ2-3	TRBV30	CAWSVWEGGDTDTQYF	TGTGCCTGGAGTGTATGGGAGGGAGGGGACACAGATACGCAGTATTTT
-	-	TRBJ2-7	TRBV5-4	CASSLGGDYEQYF	TGTGCCAGCAGCTTGGGTGGGGACTACGAGCAGTACTTC
-	-	TRBJ2-7	TRBV29-1	CSADVPQGPAYEQYF	TGCAGCGCCGACGTGCCGCAGGGCCCTGCCTACGAGCAGTACTTC
-	TRBD1	TRBJ2-2	TRBV27	CASSYHRTGGITGELFF	TGTGCCAGCAGTTACCACCGGACAGGGGGCATCACCGGGGAGCTGTTTTTT
-	TRBD2	TRBJ2-3	TRBV5-1	CASSSLASGEGKQYF	TGCGCCAGCAGCAGTTTGGCTAGCGGGGAGGGTAAGCAGTATTTT
-	TRBD2	TRBJ2-7	TRBV4-1	CASSQSGAAGYEQYF	TGCGCCAGCAGCCAAAGCGGGGCCGCAGGATACGAGCAGTACTTC
-	TRBD2	TRBJ2-1	TRBV30	CAWSGLAGGTYNEQFF	TGTGCCTGGAGTGGTCTAGCGGGAGGCACCTACAATGAGCAGTTCTTC
once	-	TRBJ2-1	TRBV6-1	CASSERGGYNEQFF	TGTGCCAGCAGTGAACGGGGAGGCTACAATGAGCAGTTCTTC
-	-	TRBJ2-1	TRBV4-3	CASIGQERQGIPPRSYNEQFF	TGCGCCAGCATCGGGCAAGAGAGGCAGGGGATTCCCCCTCGCTCCTACAATGAGCAGTTCTTC
-	-	TRBJ2-2	TRBV11-2	CASSLSGELFF	TGTGCCAGCAGCTTGTCCGGGGAGCTGTTTTTT
-	TRBD1	TRBJ2-7	TRBV18	CASGSGQGSEQYF	TGTGCCAGCGGATCGGGACAGGGGTCCGAGCAGTACTTC
-	-	TRBJ2-7	TRBV27	CASSLRGISYEQYF	TGTGCCAGCAGTTTGCGAGGGATCTCCTACGAGCAGTACTTC
-	-	TRBJ1-1	TRBV27	CASSLSLEGNTEAFF	TGTGCCAGCAGTTTATCGCTAGAGGGTAACACTGAAGCTTTCTTT
-	-	TRBJ1-1	TRBV5-6	CASSLVAGWDTEAFF	TGTGCCAGCAGCTTGGTGGCAGGGTGGGACACTGAAGCTTTCTTT
-	TRBD2	TRBJ2-5	TRBV28	CAILAGEETQYF	TGTGCCATTCTAGCGGGGGAGGAGACCCAGTACTTC
-	TRBD2	TRBJ2-5	TRBV5-3	CARSEGLAVWETQYF	TGTGCCAGAAGCGAGGGACTAGCGGTTTGGGAGACCCAGTACTTC
-	TRBD1	TRBJ2-7	TRBV2	CASNRGAEQYF	TGTGCCAGCAACAGGGGCGCCGAGCAGTACTTC
-	-	TRBJ2-7	TRBV5-1	CASSLEALPSSYEQYF	TGCGCCAGCAGCTTGGAGGCGCTCCCCAGCTCCTACGAGCAGTACTTC
-	-	TRBJ2-3	TRBV5-1	CASSLAADAYTDTQYF	TGCGCCAGCAGCTTGGCCGCTGATGCCTACACAGATACGCAGTATTTT
-	-	TRBJ2-3	TRBV2	CASRQDTQYF	TGTGCCAGCAGACAGGATACGCAGTATTTT
-	-	TRBJ2-5	TRBV10-3	CATSGDLEETQYF	TGTGCCACCTCAGGGGACCTGGAAGAGACCCAGTACTTC
-	-	TRBJ1-4	TRBV19	CATQGLREKLFF	TGTGCCACCCAGGGGTTACGTGAAAAACTGTTTTTT
-	-	TRBJ1-6	TRBV19	CASSSLFSSYNSPLHF	TGTGCCAGTAGTTCTCTATTCAGCTCCTATAATTCACCCCTCCACTTT
-	TRBD1	TRBJ2-3	TRBV29-1	CSVPGTGRSDTQYF	TGCAGCGTTCCCGGGACAGGACGGTCAGATACGCAGTATTTT
-	TRBD2	TRBJ2-5	TRBV13	CASSYRGGTWEETQYF	TGTGCCAGCAGCTACCGGGGGGGGACCTGGGAAGAGACCCAGTACTTC
-	-	TRBJ2-7	TRBV7-9	CASSFSPAGHVDEQYF	TGTGCCAGCAGCTTTTCCCCAGCGGGACACGTCGACGAGCAGTACTTC
-	-	TRBJ2-5	TRBV6-5	CAGSYDLGGETQYF	TGTGCCGGCAGTTACGATCTGGGCGGGGAGACCCAGTACTTC
once	-	TRBJ2-3	TRBV10-2	CASSDPIGGWSTDTQYF	TGCGCCAGCAGTGACCCTATTGGGGGGTGGAGCACAGATACGCAGTATTTT
-	TRBD1	TRBJ1-2	TRBV27	CASSAWTGDGYTF	TGTGCCAGCAGTGCCTGGACAGGGGATGGCTACACCTTC
-	-	TRBJ2-3	TRBV13	CASSNGRADTQYF	TGTGCCAGCAGCAACGGCCGGGCAGATACGCAGTATTTT
-	TRBD1	TRBJ1-2	TRBV19	CASTRDSAYGYTF	TGTGCCAGTACCCGGGACAGCGCTTATGGCTACACCTTC
-	-	TRBJ2-7	TRBV6-1	CASSARGSYEQYF	TGTGCCAGCAGTGCCAGGGGCTCCTACGAGCAGTACTTC
-	-	TRBJ2-7	TRBV30	CAWSSGAGSYEQYF	TGTGCCTGGAGTTCGGGGGCAGGTTCGTACGAGCAGTACTTC
-	-	TRBJ2-2	TRBV28	CASRPMGEAGELFF	TGTGCCAGCAGGCCAATGGGGGAAGCCGGGGAGCTGTTTTTT
-	TRBD1	TRBJ2-1	TRBV27	CASSLLGGQGANEQFF	TGTGCCAGCAGTTTATTAGGGGGACAGGGCGCCAATGAGCAGTTCTTC
-	-	TRBJ1-1	TRBV9	CASSVDSNTEAFF	TGTGCCAGCAGCGTAGATTCGAACACTGAAGCTTTCTTT
-	TRBD1	TRBJ2-5	TRBV9	CASSAQGKGETQYF	TGTGCCAGCAGCGCACAGGGGAAGGGAGAGACCCAGTACTTC
-	-	TRBJ2-3	TRBV11-2	CASLGLGGTDTQYF	TGTGCCAGCCTTGGGCTAGGGGGGACAGATACGCAGTATTTT